This TCR beta chain came from a study of blood T cell repertoires in COVID-19. Background on the study: COVID-19 samples collected from the United States, Italy and Spain covered acute and convalescent phases. Sources were T cells, B-cell-depleted T cells, or PBMCs; the material itself was cDNA or gDNA.

This CDR3 is 15 amino acids long. Trimming pared 4 bases from V and 0 bases from J, leaving 13 bases between. Germline values: CDR1 SGHRS, CDR2 YFSETQ. How the authors handled the data: Amplified reference gene primers provided the basis for estimating nucleated cell counts. The table came from immunoSEQ multiplex PCR; TCRdb's copy has only in-frame clones and leaves some out. D and trimming were read from the DNA, whereas the V and J calls and clone size are those reported in that table. The sample has 93,000 or so clones, more than 75% seen once. The V call is TRBV5-1, the J call TRBJ2-5; maybe TRBD1 (5 bases). The clonotype comes from a human donor in a cohort sampled during active COVID-19. Sequencing was performed on peripheral blood. Written as DNA, the CDR3 is TGCGCCAGCAGCACAACCCAGGGAAACCAAGAGACCCAGTACTTC. It encodes CASSTTQGNQETQYF.